These 21 T cell receptor beta chains were sequenced from one sample in a study of blood T cell repertoires in COVID-19. Repertoires were generated with immunoSEQ multiplex PCR, while TCRdb's copy carries only in-frame clones and drops some. The data hold around 260,000 clones, with about 87% observed a single time. The specimen sequenced was peripheral blood. These receptor sequences come from a woman aged 55-75 years with COVID-19, enrolled during active disease.

This chain connects TRBV15 to TRBJ2-1, with a tentative D call TRBD1 (5 bases). CDR3 length: 17 amino acids. The germline gives CDR1 LNHNV, CDR2 YYDKDF (reference sequence). Between the trimmed V and J ends, which lost 3 bases and 4 bases, there was a span of 19 bases. The CDR3 coding sequence is TGTGCCACCAGCAGGTCAAAGACAGACTCACGATACAATGAGCAGTTCTTC. Translated: CATSRSKTDSRYNEQFF.

The chain links TRBV3-1 (or the pseudogene TRBV3-2) to TRBJ2-7; D perhaps matches TRBD2 (5 bases). CDR1 and CDR2 (germline): LGHDT, YNNKEL (reference sequence). The V gene lost 1 base and the J gene lost 4 bases, with 11 bases spanning the gap. CDR3 length: 14 amino acids. The CDR3 bases are TGTGCCAGCAGCCAAGGGACGAGGGCGTACGAGCAGTACTTC. This gives the protein CASSQGTRAYEQYF.

A word on this clone: Other DNA variants within this sample encode the same CDR3. The J gene is TRBJ2-1, the V gene TRBV9; TRBD2 might be the D (5 bases). The CDR3 loop spans 15 amino acids. Trimming took 2 bases from V and 0 from J, leaving 9 bases between them. Germline V gene data show CDR1 as SGDLS and CDR2 as YYNGEE. The CDR3 DNA is TGTGCCAGCAGCGTGGGCCGGGGCTCCTACAATGAGCAGTTCTTC. It specifies CASSVGRGSYNEQFF.

The rearrangement uses TRBV6-6 and TRBJ1-2, with 7 bases identical to TRBD1. The CDR3 runs to 13 residues. J lost 6 bases, V lost 8 bases, and 9 bases had no gene match. CDR1 is MNHNY and CDR2 is SVGAGI in the germline V gene (reference sequence). For the CDR3, the DNA is TGTGCCAGCCGCCCGACAGGGAACGATGGCTACACCTTC. Its protein product is CASRPTGNDGYTF.

This chain links TRBV28 with TRBJ1-2; 7 nucleotides line up with TRBD1. J lost 4 bases, V lost 0 bases, and 2 bases had no gene match. This CDR3 contains 14 residues. The germline V gene encodes CDR1 MDHEN and CDR2 SYDVKM. DNA of the CDR3: TGTGCCAGCAGTTTATGGACAGGGCCCTATGGCTACACCTTC. Its protein is CASSLWTGPYGYTF.

This chain uses TRBV18 with TRBJ2-7; 8 nucleotides agree with TRBD2. The trim removed 4 bases at V and 3 bases at J, leaving 8 bases unmatched. Germline V lookup: CDR1 KGHSH, CDR2 LQKENI. This CDR3 is built from 15 residues. The DNA of the CDR3 is TGTGCCAGCTCACGCGAGACTAGCGAATACTACGAGCAGTACTTC. This sequence encodes CASSRETSEYYEQYF.

The chain is built from TRBV18 and TRBJ1-4; TRBD1 might be the D (5 bases). The germline V and J ends were trimmed by 1 base and 8 bases, with 8 bases remaining between them. The CDR3 loop spans 13 amino acids. In germline, CDR1 is KGHSH, CDR2 LQKENI. CDR3 residues: CASSPQEGEKLFF. The CDR3 DNA reads TGTGCCAGCTCACCACAGGAGGGGGAAAAACTGTTTTTT.

This chain connects TRBV9 to TRBJ2-3; 9 nucleotides align to TRBD2. V gave up 4 bases and J gave up 5 bases; unmatched junction bases: 11. The CDR3 sequence is 16 residues long. The germline gives CDR1 SGDLS, CDR2 YYNGEE. CDR3 protein: CASSSRSGRAEDTQYF. CDR3 sequence (DNA): TGTGCCAGCAGCTCCCGTAGCGGGAGAGCGGAAGATACGCAGTATTTT. The variable domain in full, with the rest retrieved from reference TRBV9 and TRBJ2-3, is DSGVTQTPKHLITATGQRVTLRCSPRSGDLSVYWYQQSLDQGLQFLIQYYNGEERAKGNILERFSAQQFPDLHSELNLSSLELGDSALYFCASSSRSGRAEDTQYFGPGTRLTVL.

Points on this clone: Other DNA sequences from this sample encode an identical CDR3 as well. This rearrangement joins TRBV20-1 to TRBJ2-7; no reliable D call. This CDR3 is 11 amino acids long. Trimming cost V 6 bases and J 0 bases, with 6 bases left between them. Germline-derived CDR1 and CDR2 are DFQATT and SNEGSKA (reference sequence). The CDR3 DNA follows: TGCAGTGCGCGCGGCTCCTACGAGCAGTACTTC. Its protein product is CSARGSYEQYF.

This clone was observed a few times. The chain joins TRBV5-1 to TRBJ2-7; 8 bases match TRBD2. J was trimmed by 3 bases and V by 4 bases; bases with no gene match: 6. The germline V gene encodes CDR1 SGHRS and CDR2 YFSETQ. The CDR3 loop spans 14 amino acids. CDR3 in DNA: TGCGCCAGCAGCCAGAATGCGGGAGGCTACGAGCAGTACTTC. Its protein product is CASSQNAGGYEQYF.

The gene calls are TRBV20-1 and TRBJ1-2; tentatively, D is TRBD1 (6 bases). Trimming removed 6 bases from V and 7 bases from J, with 12 bases in between. CDR1 and CDR2 from the germline V gene are DFQATT and SNEGSKA (reference sequence). The CDR3 sequence is 11 residues long. The CDR3 loop reads CSAHGTSGYTF. The CDR3 DNA follows: TGCAGTGCCCACGGGACATCTGGCTACACCTTC.

The rearrangement uses TRBV27 and TRBJ2-1, with 12 bases matching TRBD2. J gave up 6 bases and V 1 base, and 10 bases lay outside the gene matches. The CDR3 runs 18 residues. CDR1 is MNHEY and CDR2 is SMNVEV in the germline V gene (reference sequence). The CDR3 reads CASSLFFLAGGPSNEQFF. DNA of the CDR3: TGTGCCAGCAGTTTATTTTTCCTAGCGGGAGGGCCCTCCAATGAGCAGTTCTTC.

The chain uses TRBV28 and TRBJ2-7, with 7 bases lining up with TRBD2. V lost 4 bases, J lost 5 bases, and 11 bases stayed unmatched. Germline CDR1 reads MDHEN; CDR2 reads SYDVKM. The length of the CDR3 is 15 residues. The DNA for the CDR3 is TGTGCCAGCAGTTCCCTAGCGGTCTCTTTTCACGAGCAGTACTTC. Translation: CASSSLAVSFHEQYF.

This chain joins TRBV6-6 and TRBJ1-2, with D perhaps matching TRBD1 (5 bases). CDR3 length: 14 amino acids. Trimming shortened V by 6 bases and J by 6 bases, and 17 bases separated the two germline ends. Germline loops: CDR1 MNHNY, CDR2 SVGAGI (reference sequence). DNA for the CDR3: TGTGCCAGCAGCCGCGGACCAGGGACTGATGGCTACACCTTC. Amino acids: CASSRGPGTDGYTF.

The chain is built from TRBV24-1 and TRBJ2-1, with D possibly matching TRBD2 (5 bases). V lost 9 bases to trimming and J lost 5 bases, with 16 bases between them. The CDR3 spans 14 residues. In germline, CDR1 is KGHDR, CDR2 SFDVKD. As DNA, the CDR3 is TGTGCCACCGCAAGGACCGGGGTAGACAATGAGCAGTTCTTC. This sequence encodes CATARTGVDNEQFF.

The chain couples TRBV19 to TRBJ2-7; no firm D call. Trimming cost V 6 bases and J 4 bases, with 16 bases left between them. The V gene's germline CDR1 is LNHDA and CDR2 SQIVND (reference sequence). The CDR3 has 14 amino acids. CDR3 nucleotide sequence: TGTGCCAGTAGGCCCTCCCTGTGGGCGTACGAGCAGTACTTC. The encoded protein is CASRPSLWAYEQYF.

The chain is built from TRBV27 and TRBJ1-2; 8 nucleotides match TRBD1. Germline CDR1 is MNHEY and CDR2 is SMNVEV (reference sequence). V was pared by 5 bases and J by 2 bases, with 7 bases of the junction left unmatched. CDR3 length: 15 amino acids. The CDR3 is CASSRRTGMNYGYTF. The CDR3 region has the DNA TGTGCCAGCAGTCGTAGGACAGGGATGAACTATGGCTACACCTTC.

This clone has only a few counts. This rearrangement joins TRBV21-1 to TRBJ2-7; TRBD2 reflects the table's D call only, with no check against the DNA. TRBV21-1 is deemed a pseudogene. This CDR3 region has 11 residues. The CDR3 here is CAKRRAYEQYF. CDR3 nucleotides: TGTGCCAAAAGGAGGGCCTACGAGCAGTACTTC.

This chain joins TRBV10-1 and TRBJ2-5; 7 bases match TRBD1. Germline CDR1 WNHNN, CDR2 SYGVQD (reference sequence). Trimming took 3 bases from V and 3 from J; bases not matched to a gene: 4. CDR3 size: 14 residues. This CDR3 reads CASSDPRGKETQYF. As DNA, the CDR3 is TGCGCCAGCAGTGACCCCAGGGGGAAAGAGACCCAGTACTTC.

The chain is built from TRBV4-2 and TRBJ1-1; weak D call: TRBD1 (5 bases). CDR1 LGHNA and CDR2 YNFKEQ come from the germline V gene. Trimming pared 0 bases from V and 7 bases from J, leaving 12 bases between. The CDR3 spans 14 residues. The chain's CDR3 is CASSQDGGYGEAFF. The CDR3 coding sequence is TGTGCCAGCAGCCAAGATGGGGGGTATGGTGAAGCTTTCTTT.

This chain uses TRBV9 with TRBJ2-1; 12 bases match TRBD2. CDR1 SGDLS and CDR2 YYNGEE come from the germline V gene. Losses at the gene ends were 4 bases for V and 4 bases for J; bases not matched to a gene: 9. The CDR3 is 17 amino acids. The chain's CDR3 is CASSPSPGTSGYNEQFF. DNA of the CDR3: TGTGCCAGCAGCCCAAGCCCGGGGACTAGCGGGTACAATGAGCAGTTCTTC.